The rows below give T cell receptor beta chains drawn from one sample of a study of cytomegalovirus exposure and HLA in healthy donors. Here immunoSEQ multiplex PCR was the method, and the copy in TCRdb shows in-frame clones only, minus some. The table lists about 150,000 clones, 90% to 95% of them singletons. The specimen was PBMCs. Receptors originate from a man between 18 and 29 years old in good health and CMV-seronegative. CDR3s include the opening cysteine and the closing phenylalanine or tryptophan. Each record gives: D gene, V gene, J gene, CDR3 protein. D genes are given only for firm matches.

D gene: .
V gene: TRBV12-1
J gene: TRBJ2-5
CDR3 protein: CASSSTPSGRGETQYF

D gene: .
V gene: TRBV5-6
J gene: TRBJ1-2
CDR3 protein: CASSLRSGYTF

D gene: .
V gene: TRBV7-9
J gene: TRBJ2-1
CDR3 protein: CASSPSLKQDNEQFF

D gene: .
V gene: TRBV5-1
J gene: TRBJ2-1
CDR3 protein: CASSYTGRDNEQFF

D gene: TRBD2
V gene: TRBV6-5
J gene: TRBJ2-2
CDR3 protein: CASRRAGGTGELFF

D gene: TRBD1
V gene: TRBV5-1
J gene: TRBJ2-3
CDR3 protein: CASSYSPSGGDPTDTQYF

D gene: .
V gene: TRBV11-2
J gene: TRBJ2-2
CDR3 protein: CASSLGGRLGTGELFF

D gene: .
V gene: TRBV6-5
J gene: TRBJ2-4
CDR3 protein: CASSSASALAKNIQYF

D gene: .
V gene: TRBV30
J gene: TRBJ1-1
CDR3 protein: CAWVRGDTEAFF

D gene: TRBD2
V gene: TRBV7-2
J gene: TRBJ2-2
CDR3 protein: CASSLGWGTSGRRTGELFF

D gene: .
V gene: TRBV10-3
J gene: TRBJ2-5
CDR3 protein: CAISESIGGAETQYF

D gene: .
V gene: TRBV5-1
J gene: TRBJ1-6
CDR3 protein: CASSLEGHHNSPLHF

D gene: .
V gene: TRBV30
J gene: TRBJ1-5
CDR3 protein: CAWSLQGRGNQPQHF

D gene: .
V gene: TRBV11-3
J gene: TRBJ2-5
CDR3 protein: CASSLGPGQQETQYF

D gene: TRBD2
V gene: TRBV6-5
J gene: TRBJ2-7
CDR3 protein: CASSLAGPLDEQYF

D gene: TRBD1
V gene: TRBV6-5
J gene: TRBJ1-1
CDR3 protein: CASREGQGVTEAFF

D gene: TRBD1
V gene: TRBV7-2
J gene: TRBJ1-2
CDR3 protein: CASSRQQGAGYGYTF

D gene: TRBD2
V gene: TRBV5-1
J gene: TRBJ2-5
CDR3 protein: CATTSGSYQETQYF

D gene: TRBD1
V gene: TRBV9
J gene: TRBJ1-5
CDR3 protein: CASSALDRVGQPQHF

D gene: .
V gene: TRBV6-4
J gene: TRBJ1-1
CDR3 protein: CASSERTNTEAFF

D gene: .
V gene: TRBV27
J gene: TRBJ2-6
CDR3 protein: CASSWRKGFGSGANVLTF

D gene: .
V gene: TRBV5-1
J gene: TRBJ2-2
CDR3 protein: CASSFRTANTGELFF

D gene: .
V gene: TRBV6-1
J gene: TRBJ1-2
CDR3 protein: CASDKIDSNYGYTF

D gene: .
V gene: TRBV9
J gene: TRBJ2-1
CDR3 protein: CASSVGVGVSSEQFF

D gene: .
V gene: TRBV9
J gene: TRBJ1-2
CDR3 protein: CASSAGAGPAGGDGYTF

D gene: TRBD1
V gene: TRBV5-1
J gene: TRBJ1-3
CDR3 protein: CASSSEPGTGGNTIYF

D gene: TRBD1
V gene: TRBV28
J gene: TRBJ2-7
CDR3 protein: CASSSTPDRGEYEQYF

D gene: .
V gene: TRBV6-5
J gene: TRBJ1-6
CDR3 protein: CASSYSTQGNSPLHF

D gene: .
V gene: TRBV10-3
J gene: TRBJ1-1
CDR3 protein: CATNTATGRTEAFF

D gene: TRBD2
V gene: TRBV5-4
J gene: TRBJ2-2
CDR3 protein: CASSQYGGGNTGELFF